These T cell receptor beta chains were read from a single sample in a study of T cell responses to AZD1222 COVID-19 vaccine. Using immunoSEQ multiplex PCR, the repertoire was profiled, and TCRdb retains in-frame clones only, with some absent. This sample has 75,000 to 90,000 clones; around 93% occur once, and the top ten carry around 28%. The sample in question was peripheral blood, obtained 28 days after the second AZD1222 dose. All receptors come from an adult who received the AZD1222 COVID-19 vaccine. Each CDR3 is given with its conserved first and last residue. A D gene is named only where the DNA matches it firmly. Not every row has a clone size; where given, it reads once, few, many or a size class.

J gene,clone size,V gene,D gene,CDR3 protein,CDR3 DNA
TRBJ2-7,NA,TRBV7-2,TRBD1,CASSRQGEGEQYF,TGTGCCAGCAGCCGACAGGGAGAGGGCGAGCAGTACTTC
TRBJ1-2,NA,TRBV28,TRBD1,CASSLGTGNGYTF,TGTGCCAGCAGTTTAGGGACAGGGAATGGCTACACCTTC
TRBJ1-4,NA,TRBV23-1,NA,CASSQSIWGGTNEKLFF,TGCGCCAGCAGTCAATCGATCTGGGGGGGGACTAATGAAAAACTGTTTTTT
TRBJ2-1,NA,TRBV29-1,TRBD2,CSVVRIAGPSYNEQFF,TGCAGCGTTGTAAGGATAGCGGGACCTTCCTACAATGAGCAGTTCTTC
TRBJ2-2,NA,TRBV7-8,TRBD2,CASSLRSSGVSTGELFF,TGTGCCAGCAGCTTAAGGTCCAGCGGGGTGAGCACCGGGGAGCTGTTTTTT
TRBJ1-6,NA,TRBV11-1,TRBD1,CASRNRDRVYNSPLHF,TGTGCCAGCAGAAACCGGGACAGGGTGTATAATTCACCCCTCCACTTT
TRBJ2-2,NA,TRBV19,TRBD2,CAGSGGDTGELFF,TGTGCCGGATCTGGGGGGGACACCGGGGAGCTGTTTTTT
TRBJ1-5,NA,TRBV5-1,NA,CASSLDGGNQPQHF,TGCGCCAGCAGCTTGGATGGGGGTAATCAGCCCCAGCATTTT
TRBJ2-7,NA,TRBV20-1,NA,CSAGAYEQYF,TGCAGTGCAGGGGCCTACGAGCAGTACTTC
TRBJ2-5,NA,TRBV3-1/TRBV3-2,NA,CASSQEWGRNQETQYF,TGTGCCAGCAGCCAAGAGTGGGGCAGAAACCAAGAGACCCAGTACTTC
TRBJ2-1,NA,TRBV28,NA,CASTGHDFESSYNEQFF,TGTGCCAGCACAGGACACGATTTCGAAAGCTCCTACAATGAGCAGTTCTTC
TRBJ2-3,NA,TRBV28,NA,CASVGDTQYF,TGTGCCAGCGTAGGAGATACGCAGTATTTT
TRBJ1-1,few,TRBV5-1,NA,CASSLGVPNTEAFF,TGCGCCAGCAGCTTGGGTGTCCCGAACACTGAAGCTTTCTTT
TRBJ2-2,NA,TRBV9,NA,CASSVGQNTGELFF,TGTGCCAGCAGCGTAGGGCAGAACACCGGGGAGCTGTTTTTT
TRBJ2-7,NA,TRBV30,NA,CAWSWVEQYF,TGTGCCTGGAGTTGGGTGGAGCAGTACTTC
TRBJ1-4,NA,TRBV6-5,NA,CASSRTVNEKLFF,TGTGCCAGCAGTAGGACAGTTAATGAAAAACTGTTTTTT
TRBJ2-7,NA,TRBV28,NA,CASSGEGRGSYEQYF,TGTGCCAGCAGTGGGGAAGGGAGGGGGAGCTACGAGCAGTACTTC
TRBJ1-5,NA,TRBV18,TRBD1,CASSPSTGEQPQHF,TGTGCCAGCTCACCATCGACAGGGGAACAGCCCCAGCATTTT
TRBJ2-7,NA,TRBV3-1/TRBV3-2,TRBD1,CASSPPPGQPTYEQYF,TGTGCCAGCAGCCCGCCCCCGGGACAGCCAACCTACGAGCAGTACTTC
TRBJ1-2,NA,TRBV28,NA,CASTPGGERYGYTF,TGTGCCAGCACCCCCGGGGGGGAACGCTATGGCTACACCTTC
TRBJ2-7,NA,TRBV4-1,NA,CASSQASRGPPYEQYF,TGCGCCAGCAGCCAAGCGTCCAGGGGTCCTCCCTACGAGCAGTACTTC
TRBJ2-1,NA,TRBV25-1,TRBD1,CASSDRGTGAYNEQFF,TGTGCCAGCAGTGACCGAGGGACAGGAGCCTACAATGAGCAGTTCTTC
TRBJ2-1,NA,TRBV28,TRBD1,CASSSLTGGSGNEQFF,TGTGCCAGCAGTTCTCTCACAGGGGGCTCAGGCAATGAGCAGTTCTTC
TRBJ2-4,NA,TRBV9,TRBD2,CASSGTSGGVGAKNIQYF,TGTGCCAGCAGTGGGACTAGCGGGGGAGTCGGAGCCAAAAACATTCAGTACTTC
TRBJ2-5,once,TRBV10-3,NA,CAIGGGRGETQYF,TGTGCCATCGGAGGGGGCCGAGGAGAGACCCAGTACTTC
TRBJ1-5,NA,TRBV5-4,NA,CASSSGGQGQNQPQHF,TGTGCCAGCAGCTCCGGAGGGCAGGGGCAAAATCAGCCCCAGCATTTT
TRBJ1-6,NA,TRBV5-6,NA,CASSLGVRAGNSPLHF,TGTGCCAGCAGCTTGGGGGTCAGGGCGGGAAATTCACCCCTCCACTTT
TRBJ2-3,NA,TRBV5-1,TRBD1,CASSWTGAMTTDTQYF,TGCGCCAGCAGCTGGACAGGCGCGATGACCACAGATACGCAGTATTTT
TRBJ2-1,NA,TRBV6-5,NA,CASRSYGSGNEQFF,TGTGCCAGCAGAAGTTACGGATCGGGGAATGAACAGTTCTTC
TRBJ2-1,NA,TRBV24-1,TRBD1,CATAGTGEQFF,TGTGCCACCGCCGGGACAGGTGAGCAGTTCTTC
TRBJ2-7,NA,TRBV13,TRBD2,CASSLVGSGRSYEQYF,TGTGCCAGCAGCTTAGTAGGTAGCGGGAGATCTTACGAGCAGTACTTC
TRBJ2-1,NA,TRBV5-1,TRBD2,CASSPLAGADNEQFF,TGCGCCAGCAGCCCGCTAGCGGGAGCCGACAATGAGCAGTTCTTC
TRBJ2-1,once,TRBV28,NA,CASRRQPNEQFF,TGTGCCAGCAGGCGACAGCCCAATGAGCAGTTCTTC
TRBJ1-5,NA,TRBV27,TRBD1,CASSRLGGTELIKGQGPQHF,TGTGCCAGCAGCCGTCTAGGGGGGACAGAACTAATTAAGGGGCAGGGGCCCCAGCATTTT
TRBJ2-5,once,TRBV18,NA,CASSPPVRRGETQYF,TGTGCCAGCTCACCACCGGTTAGGAGGGGTGAGACCCAGTACTTC
TRBJ2-7,NA,TRBV5-1,NA,CASSLVSGLSYEQYF,TGCGCCAGCAGCTTGGTTAGCGGACTTTCCTACGAGCAGTACTTC
TRBJ2-7,NA,TRBV11-3,NA,CASSLGPNEQYF,TGTGCCAGCAGCTTAGGACCGAACGAGCAGTACTTC